The sequence of this TCR beta chain was determined in a study of response to subunit inactivated influenza vaccine. Study conclusions and caveats: That few new T cells are recruited by each seasonal influenza vaccination was the authors' suggestion.

One entry per CDR3 protein results from TCRdb running MiXCR on the RT-PCR reads. The sample lists roughly 700,000 distinct CDR3 sequences, about 15% seen once, with roughly 6.4% in the top ten. About this clonotype: Antigen unknown.

Source: PBMCs from blood, taken 14 to 15 days before vaccination. The TCR was taken from a man in his fifties or sixties who received an inactivated influenza vaccine.

CDR3 nucleotide sequence: TGTGCCAGCACCCACACAGGGTCACGGATGAACACTGAAGCTTTCTTT. Translation: CASTHTGSRMNTEAFF. This chain links TRBV11-2 with TRBJ1-1; D might be TRBD1 (6 bases). V was shortened by 7 bases and J by 0 bases, with 18 bases between the two germline ends. CDR1 SGHAT and CDR2 FQNNGV come from the germline V gene. The CDR3 runs to 16 residues.